Following are 8 T cell receptor beta chains from one sample sequenced in a study of T cells in Graves' hyperthyroidism and ophthalmopathy. The source material, RNA transcripts, was used to amplify TCR beta CDR3 regions. Initially, a first-round RT-PCR of the TCR CDR3 employed the HTBI primer set. Each CDR3 protein gets one entry after TCRdb re-called the multiplex PCR reads with MiXCR. Counted here are around 660,000 distinct CDR3 sequences, just under 45% occurring once; the ten biggest clones make up 7% to 7.5%. The specimen sequenced was peripheral blood or thyroid tissue (not recorded which). The receptors derive from an adult man with Graves' disease, either hyperthyroidism or ophthalmopathy (not recorded which).

The CDR3 nucleotides read TGTGCCAGCAGTGAAGCGGTAGCGGGGACACTATACGAGCAGTACTTC. This gives the protein CASSEAVAGTLYEQYF. The chain is built from TRBV2 and TRBJ2-7; the match to TRBD2 covers 8 bases. CDR1 is SNHLY, CDR2 FYNNEI, per germline. The junction had 8 bases not matched to a gene; V was cut back by 0 bases and J by 4 bases. The CDR3 extends over 16 amino acids. Based on the CDR3 plus reference TRBV2 and TRBJ2-7, the full variable domain is EPEVTQTPSHQVTQMGQEVILRCVPISNHLYFYWYRQILGQKVEFLVSFYNNEISEKSEIFDDQFSVERPDGSNFTLKIRSTKLEDSAMYFCASSEAVAGTLYEQYFGPGTRLTVT.

The chain links TRBV7-4 to TRBJ1-4; TRBD1 agrees at 9 bases. The CDR3 has 14 residues. Trimming at V came to 3 bases and at J to 10 bases, leaving 6 bases not matched to a gene. Germline V lookup: CDR1 SGHVT, CDR2 SQSDAQ. The CDR3 here is CASSFRDRDGKLFF. The CDR3 DNA is TGTGCCAGCAGCTTCCGGGACAGGGACGGAAAACTGTTTTTT.

V is TRBV10-3 and J is TRBJ1-5; no firm D call. Trimming shortened V by 3 bases and J by 15 bases, and 3 bases separated the two germline ends. This CDR3 has 8 residues. CDR1 ENHRY and CDR2 SYGVKD come from the germline V gene. CDR3 sequence (DNA): TGTGCCATCAGTGACAGGCATTTT. Its translation is CAISDRHF.

A note on this clonotype: This clone may be a read error of a much larger clone one base away. Lacking the conserved final phenylalanine or tryptophan, this CDR3 likely reflects a read error. The chain employs TRBV29-1 and TRBJ1-1; perhaps TRBD1 as D (6 bases). This CDR3 spans 13 amino acids. Trimming pared 4 bases from V and 0 bases from J, leaving 9 bases between. From germline, CDR1 is SQVTM and CDR2 ANQGSEA. CDR3 amino acids: CSVAQGMNTEAFL. CDR3 coding DNA: TGCAGCGTTGCTCAGGGGATGAACACTGAAGCTTTCCTT.

Of note for this clonotype: The junction departs from the called germline gene at one end, perhaps through a read error. V gene TRBV7-3 combines with J gene TRBJ1-1; 8 bases match TRBD1. From germline, CDR1 is SGHTA and CDR2 FQGTGA. CDR3 length: 13 amino acids. The CDR3 coding sequence is TGTGCCGGCAGCTTAACGGGACAGGCTGAAGCTTTCTTT. Protein product: CAGSLTGQAEAFF.

This rearrangement joins TRBV2 to TRBJ1-2; D unresolved. The CDR3 covers 14 residues. With 2 bases removed from V and 2 bases from J, the gap between germline ends came to 9 bases. Germline CDR1 SNHLY, CDR2 FYNNEI. For the CDR3, the DNA is TGTGCCAGCAGTGAAAAGGCGGGGAACTATGGCTACACCTTC. It encodes CASSEKAGNYGYTF.

This chain joins TRBV7-2 and TRBJ2-5, with a tentative D call TRBD1 (6 bases). The CDR3 length is 14 residues. Germline loops: CDR1 SGHTA, CDR2 FQGNSA. V gave up 1 base and J gave up 5 bases, with 11 bases separating them. The CDR3 is CASSLDAGAETQYF. The CDR3 coding sequence is TGTGCCAGCAGCTTAGATGCAGGGGCGGAGACCCAGTACTTC. The full variable domain, its missing parts supplied by reference TRBV7-2 and TRBJ2-5, is GAGVSQSPSNKVTEKGKDVELRCDPISGHTALYWYRQSLGQGLEFLIYFQGNSAPDKSGLPSDRFSAERTGGSVSTLTIQRTQQEDSAVYLCASSLDAGAETQYFGPGTRLLVL.

This clonotype showed up just a few times. This rearrangement joins TRBV9 to TRBJ1-6, with 7 nucleotides matching TRBD1. The CDR3 is made up of 15 amino acids. V lost 6 bases, J lost 3 bases, and 6 bases stayed unmatched. The germline CDR1 and CDR2 sequences are SGDLS and YYNGEE. The CDR3 reads CASTTGPSYNSPLHF. Written as DNA, the CDR3 is TGTGCCAGCACGACAGGGCCTAGCTATAATTCACCCCTCCACTTT.